The text below deals with one TCR beta chain. Its antigen remains unidentified. This sample is drawn from a study of beta chain features in type 1 diabetes. The study, taken as a whole, reports: Patients with type 1 diabetes carried fewer insertions and had more deletions at their VDJ junctions.

V dropped 4 bases and J dropped 4 bases, with 11 bases sitting between them. The germline CDR1 and CDR2 sequences are WSHSY and SAAADI. The CDR3 sequence is 14 residues long. Expressed TCRB transcripts were sequenced after all isolated RNA was converted to cDNA. Clones were read by immunoSEQ multiplex PCR, and TCRdb kept only the in-frame ones, dropping some. The sample has tens of thousands of clones, 50% seen once. The sequence derives from a woman aged 30 to 39 in good health. The specimen sequenced was stem cell memory CD4+ T cells from blood. J is TRBJ2-1 and V is TRBV10-2, with D tentatively TRBD1 (6 bases). The DNA for the CDR3 is TGCGCCAGCAGTGGATTGACAGGATACAATGAGCAGTTCTTC. It encodes CASSGLTGYNEQFF.